These 3 T cell receptor beta chains originate from one sample sequenced in a study of T cells after yellow fever vaccination. TCRdb ran MiXCR on the 5' RACE reads and lists one entry per CDR3 protein. The table records approximately 300,000 distinct CDR3 sequences, roughly 9.4% of them present only once. The sequencing here drew on PBMCs, taken on the day of the first yellow fever vaccination. The receptors derive from a man aged 18 to 29 who received the YFV17D yellow fever vaccine.

This clonotype was seen more than once but under ten times. V and J are TRBV12-3 or TRBV12-4 and TRBJ2-1; TRBD2 is a possible D gene (7 bases). V gave up 3 bases and J gave up 5 bases, with 14 bases separating them. CDR3 size: 15 residues. The CDR3 region is CASSFWGGADNEQFF. In DNA, the CDR3 is TGTGCCAGCAGTTTCTGGGGGGGGGCCGACAATGAGCAGTTCTTC.

This chain uses TRBV4-1 with TRBJ2-2; TRBD1 is a possible D gene (6 bases). V lost 1 base and J lost 1, with 10 bases in between. CDR3 length: 16 amino acids. CDR1 and CDR2 from the germline V gene are MGHRA and YSYEKL. The CDR3 spells CASSQGNRVNTGELFF. In nucleotides, the CDR3 is TGCGCCAGCAGCCAAGGAAACAGGGTGAACACCGGGGAGCTGTTTTTT.

This clonotype was counted only a few times. This chain joins TRBV5-1 and TRBJ2-1; D possibly corresponds to TRBD2 (5 bases). CDR3 length: 14 residues. Germline CDR1 is SGHRS and CDR2 is YFSETQ. Trimming took 4 bases from V and 1 from J, leaving 9 bases between them. CDR3: CASSPGFSYNEQFF. The CDR3 DNA follows: TGCGCCAGCAGCCCGGGGTTTTCCTACAATGAGCAGTTCTTC.